This TCR beta chain was captured by sequencing in a study of cytomegalovirus exposure and HLA in healthy donors. Background on the study: The roughly 110 validation repertoires matched the 650 to 850 first-cohort repertoires in platform, a later analysis reported. Study-level points and caveats: Reported performance of the classifier showed diagnosis of cytomegalovirus status with high specificity and sensitivity.

Data came from immunoSEQ multiplex PCR; TCRdb stores just in-frame clones and leaves some out. The table records around 140,000 clones, 89% of them present only once. In germline, CDR1 is MNHNS, CDR2 SASEGT. Losses at the gene ends were 1 base for V and 3 bases for J; bases not matched to a gene: 6. The CDR3 is made up of 15 amino acids. With respect to this clone: Its target is not known.

The chain carries TRBV6-1 and TRBJ2-7; TRBD1 matches at 7 bases. Material: PBMCs. The TCR comes from a young woman in good health and CMV-seronegative. The CDR3 sequence: CASSEVEGALYEQYF. The DNA of the CDR3 is TGTGCCAGCAGTGAAGTCGAGGGGGCCCTCTACGAGCAGTACTTC.